This TCR beta chain derives from a study of blood T cell repertoires in COVID-19. Original handling: Scientists estimated how many nucleated cells there were by amplifying reference gene primers. The repertoire was sequenced with immunoSEQ multiplex PCR; TCRdb's copy has only in-frame clones and lacks some. That table gives V, J and clone size, and the DNA gave D and trimming. The sample holds around 450,000 clones; 87% are singletons and the top ten take 0.7%. The V and J ends lost 3 bases and 4 bases respectively, with 16 bases between them. The V gene's germline CDR1 is SGDLS and CDR2 YYNGEE. CDR3 size: 15 residues.

Sequences were obtained from PBMCs or T cells enriched from blood (not recorded which). The TCR was taken from a woman under 30 who had recovered from COVID-19. The chain employs TRBV9 and TRBJ1-1; possibly TRBD1 for D (5 bases). In DNA form, the CDR3 reads TGTGCCAGCAGCGGTTATCAGGGTAAGGGCACTGAAGCTTTCTTT. Its protein product is CASSGYQGKGTEAFF. Full variable domain (missing parts from reference TRBV9 and TRBJ1-1): DSGVTQTPKHLITATGQRVTLRCSPRSGDLSVYWYQQSLDQGLQFLIQYYNGEERAKGNILERFSAQQFPDLHSELNLSSLELGDSALYFCASSGYQGKGTEAFFGQGTRLTVV.